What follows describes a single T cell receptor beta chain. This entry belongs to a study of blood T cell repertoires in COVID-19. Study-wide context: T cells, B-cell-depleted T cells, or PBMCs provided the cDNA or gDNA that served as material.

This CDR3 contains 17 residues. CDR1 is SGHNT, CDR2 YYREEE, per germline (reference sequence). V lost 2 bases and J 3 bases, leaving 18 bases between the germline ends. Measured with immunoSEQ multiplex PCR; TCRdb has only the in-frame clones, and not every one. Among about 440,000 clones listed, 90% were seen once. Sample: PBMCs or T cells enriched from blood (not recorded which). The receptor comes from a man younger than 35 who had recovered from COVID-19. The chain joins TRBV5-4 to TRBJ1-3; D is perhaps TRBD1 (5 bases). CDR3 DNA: TGTGCCAGCAGCTTCCCGGGGACTGTACATCTTGGAAACACCATATATTTT. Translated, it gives CASSFPGTVHLGNTIYF. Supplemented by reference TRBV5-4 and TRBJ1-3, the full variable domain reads ETGVTQSPTHLIKTRGQQVTLRCSSQSGHNTVSWYQQALGQGPQFIFQYYREEENGRGNFPPRFSGLQFPNYSSELNVNALELDDSALYLCASSFPGTVHLGNTIYFGEGSWLTVV.